These T cell receptor beta chains were read from a single sample in a study of blood T cell repertoires in COVID-19. The method was immunoSEQ multiplex PCR; TCRdb's version includes in-frame clones alone and lacks a portion of them. The sample yields 60,000 to 75,000 clones, 70% to 80% seen once. Sequences were obtained from peripheral blood. The receptors stem from a woman aged 80 or older with acute or convalescent COVID-19. CDR3s include the opening cysteine and the closing phenylalanine or tryptophan. The D gene is left open where the match is weak. Rows may omit the clone size; those that give it use once, few, many or a size class.

J gene,D gene,clone size,V gene,CDR3 protein,CDR3 DNA
TRBJ2-2,TRBD1,-,TRBV11-2,CASSSPPGAGGNTGELFF,TGTGCCAGCAGCTCCCCCCCCGGGGCAGGGGGGAACACCGGGGAGCTGTTTTTT
TRBJ2-1,-,-,TRBV24-1,CATSKGSREQFF,TGTGCCACCAGTAAGGGGTCGAGGGAGCAGTTCTTC
TRBJ1-4,-,-,TRBV5-1,CASRAAGEKLFF,TGCGCCAGCAGGGCGGCGGGTGAAAAACTGTTTTTT
TRBJ2-1,-,-,TRBV27,CASSLIGSYNEQFF,TGTGCCAGCAGTTTAATCGGGAGCTACAATGAGCAGTTCTTC
TRBJ2-1,TRBD2,few,TRBV7-6,CASSVVTPGTSGSHEQFF,TGTGCCAGCAGCGTAGTAACTCCCGGGACTAGCGGGTCCCATGAGCAGTTCTTC
TRBJ2-3,TRBD2,-,TRBV14,CASSQGFLAGVTDTQYF,TGTGCCAGCAGCCAAGGGTTCTTAGCGGGGGTCACAGATACGCAGTATTTT
TRBJ2-1,TRBD1,-,TRBV29-1,CSFIRDRGDEQFF,TGCAGCTTTATCCGGGACAGGGGTGATGAGCAGTTCTTC
TRBJ2-1,-,-,TRBV11-1,CASSWTNEQFF,TGTGCCAGCAGTTGGACTAACGAGCAGTTCTTC
TRBJ2-5,-,-,TRBV12-3/TRBV12-4,CASSPPRGETQYF,TGTGCCAGCAGTCCACCCCGGGGAGAGACCCAGTACTTC
TRBJ2-7,-,-,TRBV29-1,CSAVRDSDAYEQYF,TGCAGCGCTGTCCGGGACTCCGACGCCTACGAGCAGTACTTC
TRBJ1-2,-,-,TRBV9,CASSVGGTGNYGYTF,TGTGCCAGCAGCGTAGGAGGAACAGGGAACTATGGCTACACCTTC
TRBJ2-1,TRBD2,-,TRBV5-3,CARSLAGTSGRRVGNEQFF,TGTGCCAGAAGCTTGGCCGGGACTAGCGGGAGGAGGGTCGGCAATGAGCAGTTCTTC
TRBJ2-3,-,-,TRBV6-2/TRBV6-3,CASSYLGTSTDTQYF,TGTGCCAGCAGTTACTTAGGGACTAGCACAGATACGCAGTATTTT
TRBJ1-1,TRBD1,-,TRBV5-1,CASSRTGVLNTEAFF,TGCGCCAGCAGCCGAACAGGGGTCTTGAACACTGAAGCTTTCTTT
TRBJ1-5,-,-,TRBV19,CASRTGLRKPQHF,TGTGCCAGTAGAACAGGGTTGAGGAAGCCCCAGCATTTT
TRBJ2-5,-,-,TRBV3-1/TRBV3-2,CASSPTNRGETQYF,TGTGCCAGCAGCCCGACCAACCGGGGAGAGACCCAGTACTTC
TRBJ1-1,-,-,TRBV25-1,CASSVQGRGTEAFF,TGTGCCAGCAGTGTTCAGGGGCGGGGGACTGAAGCTTTCTTT
TRBJ2-1,TRBD2,-,TRBV28,CASRGLDATSGTYNEQFF,TGTGCCAGCAGGGGTTTAGACGCGACTAGCGGGACTTACAATGAGCAGTTCTTC
TRBJ2-2,TRBD2,-,TRBV10-1,CASSGASGNLFTPNTGELFF,TGCGCCAGCAGTGGGGCTAGCGGGAACCTCTTCACCCCGAACACCGGGGAGCTGTTTTTT
TRBJ1-6,-,-,TRBV7-9,CASSLGWEDSPLHF,TGTGCCAGCAGCTTAGGTTGGGAGGATTCACCCCTCCACTTT
TRBJ2-1,TRBD1,-,TRBV9,CASSVGIGQGRDEQFF,TGTGCCAGCAGCGTAGGTATAGGACAGGGTCGGGATGAGCAGTTCTTC
TRBJ2-2,TRBD1,once,TRBV19,CASSMDRGLNTGELFF,TGTGCCAGTAGTATGGACAGGGGCCTGAACACCGGGGAGCTGTTTTTT
TRBJ2-7,-,-,TRBV18,CASSPLQGGSSEQYF,TGTGCCAGCTCACCACTCCAGGGGGGTAGTTCCGAGCAGTACTTC
TRBJ1-2,-,few,TRBV6-4,CASPRGSYGYTF,TGTGCCAGCCCGCGGGGTAGCTATGGCTACACCTTC
TRBJ2-1,-,-,TRBV11-2,CASSPGGAYYNEQFF,TGTGCCAGCTCCCCCGGCGGTGCCTACTACAATGAGCAGTTCTTC
TRBJ1-2,TRBD1,-,TRBV2,CASSGTANYGYTF,TGTGCCAGCAGCGGGACAGCTAACTATGGCTACACCTTC
TRBJ1-6,-,-,TRBV4-2,CASSQDTEGRRGSPLHF,TGTGCCAGCAGCCAAGATACCGAGGGTAGGAGGGGTTCACCCCTCCACTTT